These 26 T cell receptor beta chains share one sample of origin, sequenced in a study of PD-1 blockade in mismatch repair-deficient tumors. Libraries were prepared by immunoSEQ multiplex PCR; TCRdb keeps only in-frame clonotypes and omits some of them. The sample consists of about 68,000 clones, 70% to 80% of them appearing once. The sequenced sample was peripheral blood, obtained 2 weeks after starting pembrolizumab. These receptors all stem from an adult with mismatch repair-deficient cancer.

This chain uses TRBV12-5 with TRBJ1-5; D call uncertain. Trimming left V 4 bases short and J 7 bases short, with 2 bases between. CDR3 size: 10 residues. Germline lookup yields CDR1 LGHNT and CDR2 FRNRAP. The CDR3 region has the DNA TGTGCTAGTGGTTCCCAGCCCCAGCATTTT. Its protein is CASGSQPQHF. Full variable domain (rest looked up from reference TRBV12-5 and TRBJ1-5): DARVTQTPRHKVTEMGQEVTMRCQPILGHNTVFWYRQTMMQGLELLAYFRNRAPLDDSGMPKDRFSAEMPDATLATLKIQPSEPRDSAVYFCASGSQPQHFGDGTRLSIL.

The chain is built from TRBV18 and TRBJ1-1; D call uncertain. Germline loops: CDR1 KGHSH, CDR2 LQKENI. The CDR3 consists of 13 residues. Trimming cost V 0 bases and J 4 bases, with 6 bases left between them. CDR3 coding DNA: TGTGCCAGCTCACCACCAGGGCGCACTGAAGCTTTCTTT. Protein product: CASSPPGRTEAFF.

V and J are TRBV5-4 and TRBJ2-7; D is perhaps TRBD1 or TRBD2 (5 bases each). CDR1 SGHNT and CDR2 YYREEE come from the germline V gene (reference sequence). Trimming took off 5 bases at V and 0 bases at J, with 12 bases between the two ends. CDR3 size: 14 residues. CDR3 bases: TGTGCCAGCAGTTTTTGGGGGAGCTCCTACGAGCAGTACTTC. This translates into CASSFWGSSYEQYF.

The J gene is TRBJ1-1, the V gene TRBV19; possible D gene TRBD1, 6 bases. CDR3 length: 18 residues. Per the germline V gene, CDR1 is LNHDA and CDR2 is SQIVND (reference sequence). V was shortened by 7 bases and J by 0 bases, with 24 bases between the two germline ends. CDR3 nucleotides: TGTGCCAGTAACGATATCACAGGGAGGGGGTCCTTGAACACTGAAGCTTTCTTT. Translating gives CASNDITGRGSLNTEAFF.

This sequence joins TRBV10-1 and TRBJ2-1, with TRBD2 matching 7 bases. Germline loops: CDR1 WNHNN, CDR2 SYGVQD (reference sequence). V dropped 4 bases and J dropped 7; count of bases not matched to a gene: 7. CDR3 length: 14 residues. DNA of the CDR3: TGCGCCAGCAGTGTGGGGGGAGGGAGAAATGAGCAGTTCTTC. Translated, it gives CASSVGGGRNEQFF.

The chain employs TRBV13 and TRBJ1-3; 9 nucleotides agree with TRBD1. The germline V gene has CDR1 PRHDT and CDR2 FYEKMQ (reference sequence). The J segment lost 4 bases and the V segment lost 6 bases, leaving 7 bases of the junction unmatched. The CDR3 runs to 15 residues. CDR3 bases: TGTGCCAGCAGACATACAGGGGGCTACGGAAACACCATATATTTT. Translating it yields CASRHTGGYGNTIYF.

The V call is TRBV2, the J call TRBJ2-1; 10 nucleotides match TRBD2. J lost 9 bases, V lost 4 bases, and 6 bases had no gene match. Germline loops: CDR1 SNHLY, CDR2 FYNNEI. The CDR3 sequence is 14 residues long. The DNA of the CDR3 is TGTGCCAGCAGTGTGGCTAGCGGGAGTGGTGAGCAGTTCTTC. The encoded protein is CASSVASGSGEQFF.

The chain combines TRBV19 with TRBJ2-3; the match to TRBD2 covers 11 bases. The germline V gene encodes CDR1 LNHDA and CDR2 SQIVND (reference sequence). The CDR3 consists of 15 residues. The CDR3 loop reads CWTSGRKWGTDTQYF. CDR3 nucleotides: TGTTGGACTAGCGGGCGGAAGTGGGGCACAGATACGCAGTATTTT.

This sequence joins TRBV30 and TRBJ1-1, with a weak D call TRBD1 (5 bases). The germline V gene encodes CDR1 GTSNPN and CDR2 SVGIG (reference sequence). Trimming shortened V by 0 bases and J by 6 bases, and 14 bases separated the two germline ends. The CDR3 is 14 amino acids. The CDR3 sequence: CAWSVFGAAPEAFF. The CDR3 DNA sequence: TGTGCCTGGAGTGTATTTGGGGCCGCCCCTGAAGCTTTCTTT.

The V gene is TRBV30, the J gene TRBJ2-1; D unclear. The V end lost 5 bases, the J end lost 7 bases, and 9 bases lay between the germline ends. The CDR3 is 11 amino acids. Germline assignment: CDR1 GTSNPN and CDR2 SVGIG (reference sequence). Here the CDR3 DNA reads TGTGCCTGGTCAGAGATAAATGAGCAGTTCTTC. Translation gives CAWSEINEQFF.

V gene TRBV27 combines with J gene TRBJ2-2; D gene uncertain. Germline V gives CDR1 MNHEY, CDR2 SMNVEV (reference sequence). The CDR3 covers 14 residues. V was shortened by 2 bases and J by 6 bases, with 10 bases between the two germline ends. In DNA, the CDR3 is TGTGCCAGCAGTTTAATAGCTAGGGCCGGGGAGCTGTTTTTT. Its protein product is CASSLIARAGELFF.

The genes are TRBV4-2 and TRBJ2-3; TRBD2 matches 7 bases. Trimming took 1 base from V and 4 from J; bases not matched to a gene: 2. CDR3 length equals 14 residues. Germline V gene data show CDR1 as LGHNA and CDR2 as YNFKEQ. This CDR3 is CASSQAGGPDTQYF. CDR3 in DNA: TGTGCCAGCAGCCAAGCGGGAGGCCCAGATACGCAGTATTTT.

The V gene is TRBV6-5, the J gene TRBJ2-5; perhaps TRBD2 as D (6 bases). The germline V and J ends were trimmed by 6 bases and 3 bases, with 11 bases remaining between them. The CDR3 is 13 residues long. Germline V gene lookup returns CDR1 MNHEY and CDR2 SVGAGI. The CDR3 DNA sequence: TGTGCCAGCAGCCCGACTAGGGAAGAGACCCAGTACTTC. It codes for CASSPTREETQYF.

The chain employs TRBV7-2 and TRBJ2-4; unclear D gene. The germline V and J ends were trimmed by 4 bases and 3 bases, with 16 bases remaining between them. The CDR3 is 16 amino acids. The germline CDR1 and CDR2 sequences are SGHTA and FQGNSA. The CDR3 DNA reads TGTGCCAGCAGCTCATGGTATAGTCTCGACAAAAACATTCAGTACTTC. It specifies CASSSWYSLDKNIQYF. Drawing the rest from reference TRBV7-2 and TRBJ2-4, the complete variable domain is GAGVSQSPSNKVTEKGKDVELRCDPISGHTALYWYRQSLGQGLEFLIYFQGNSAPDKSGLPSDRFSAERTGGSVSTLTIQRTQQEDSAVYLCASSSWYSLDKNIQYFGAGTRLSVL.

The V and J genes are TRBV6-4 and TRBJ2-2; 8 nucleotides align to TRBD2. Germline values: CDR1 MRHNA, CDR2 SNTAGT. The CDR3 is 16 residues long. Unmatched junction bases numbered 8, after V lost 3 bases and J lost 5 bases. CDR3 sequence: CASSEWSGSGTGELFF. Written as DNA, the CDR3 is TGTGCCAGCAGTGAATGGAGCGGGAGCGGAACCGGGGAGCTGTTTTTT.

This clone was recorded only once. The V and J genes are TRBV7-3 and TRBJ1-1; 7 nucleotides line up with TRBD1. The CDR3 extends over 16 amino acids. Germline V gene lookup returns CDR1 SGHTA and CDR2 FQGTGA. V trimming: 5 bases; J trimming: 0 bases; junction bases outside the gene matches: 9. CDR3 residues: CASSPPGQKLNTEAFF. The CDR3 DNA reads TGTGCCAGCAGCCCTCCGGGACAGAAATTGAACACTGAAGCTTTCTTT.

The J gene is TRBJ1-2, the V gene TRBV5-1; D gene uncertain. Germline V CDR1 and CDR2: SGHRS, YFSETQ. The CDR3 has 14 amino acids. The germline V and J ends were trimmed by 0 bases and 2 bases, with 8 bases remaining between them. The CDR3 DNA follows: TGCGCCAGCAGCTTGGAAGGGATCAACTATGGCTACACCTTC. Protein: CASSLEGINYGYTF.

The chain carries TRBV4-1 and TRBJ2-3; D might be TRBD2 (5 bases). The V end lost 1 base, the J end lost 0 bases, and 5 bases lay between the germline ends. The length of the CDR3 is 14 residues. Germline loops: CDR1 MGHRA, CDR2 YSYEKL. For the CDR3, the DNA is TGCGCCAGCAGCCAAGGCGGGAGCACAGATACGCAGTATTTT. Its protein is CASSQGGSTDTQYF.

J is TRBJ2-1 and V is TRBV18; TRBD1 might be the D (5 bases). CDR3 length: 13 amino acids. Between the trimmed V and J ends, which lost 5 bases and 10 bases, there was a span of 15 bases. Looked up from germline, CDR1 is KGHSH and CDR2 is LQKENI. The CDR3 sequence is CASSGSRASEQFF. CDR3 DNA: TGTGCCAGCTCAGGCTCCAGGGCGTCCGAGCAGTTCTTC.

This rearrangement joins TRBV11-2 to TRBJ1-4; D is unresolved. The CDR3 contains 15 residues. Germline V gene lookup returns CDR1 SGHAT and CDR2 FQNNGV. V lost 1 base, J lost 4 bases, and 10 bases lay in between. Here the CDR3 reads CASSLVAAFNEKLFF. DNA of the CDR3: TGTGCCAGCAGCTTAGTGGCGGCCTTTAATGAAAAACTGTTTTTT.

CDR3 DNA: TGCGCCAGCAGCTTGGTAGGGGGCATCCACAATGAGCAGTTCTTC. Protein: CASSLVGGIHNEQFF. This chain joins TRBV5-1 and TRBJ2-1, with TRBD1 matching 7 bases. CDR1 is SGHRS and CDR2 is YFSETQ in the germline V gene. The CDR3 spans 15 residues. Trimming cost V 0 bases and J 5 bases; bases outside gene matches: 5. The whole variable domain, remainder taken from reference TRBV5-1 and TRBJ2-1, is KAGVTQTPRYLIKTRGQQVTLSCSPISGHRSVSWYQQTPGQGLQFLFEYFSETQRNKGNFPGRFSGRQFSNSRSEMNVSTLELGDSALYLCASSLVGGIHNEQFFGPGTRLTVL.

The chain combines TRBV5-1 with TRBJ2-5, with a weak D call TRBD2 (6 bases). The CDR3 totals 15 residues. Trimming left V 1 base short and J 2 bases short, with 12 bases between. Germline-derived CDR1 and CDR2 are SGHRS and YFSETQ. CDR3 amino acids: CASSLNQGTQETQYF. The CDR3 DNA reads as TGCGCCAGCAGCTTGAACCAAGGGACTCAAGAGACCCAGTACTTC.

This chain connects TRBV20-1 to TRBJ1-1, with TRBD1 as a possible D gene (5 bases). The germline gives CDR1 DFQATT, CDR2 SNEGSKA (reference sequence). Trimming removed 6 bases at V and 5 bases at J, with 10 bases between. The length of the CDR3 is 11 residues. The CDR3 sequence: CSAFGGTEAFF. Here the CDR3 DNA reads TGCAGTGCATTCGGGGGAACTGAAGCTTTCTTT.

The CDR3 DNA is TGCGCCAGCAGTACAGGGGAAATCTATGGCTACACCTTC. As protein: CASSTGEIYGYTF. The V call is TRBV10-2, the J call TRBJ1-2, with 7 bases fitting TRBD1. CDR1 is WSHSY and CDR2 is SAAADI in the germline V gene. The CDR3 spans 13 residues. Losses at the gene ends were 5 bases for V and 4 bases for J; bases not matched to a gene: 4.

This clone has more than one count but fewer than ten. The chain recombines TRBV5-8 with TRBJ1-5, with TRBD1 matching over 8 bases. This CDR3 is built from 15 residues. The V gene end was trimmed by 4 bases and the J gene end by 2 bases; junction bases not matched to a gene: 5. The germline gives CDR1 SGHTS, CDR2 YDEGEE. As DNA, the CDR3 is TGTGCCAGCAGCCGACAGGGGAGACGCAATCAGCCCCAGCATTTT. Translating it yields CASSRQGRRNQPQHF.

This sequence joins TRBV9 and TRBJ2-1; D tentatively fits TRBD1 or TRBD2 (5 bases each). Germline CDR1 is SGDLS and CDR2 is YYNGEE. The CDR3 length is 18 residues. V lost 0 bases and J 4 bases, leaving 20 bases between the germline ends. CDR3 coding DNA: TGTGCCAGCAGCGTAGGCTGGGGTGGGGGAGTTGGTTACAATGAGCAGTTCTTC. Translated, it gives CASSVGWGGGVGYNEQFF.